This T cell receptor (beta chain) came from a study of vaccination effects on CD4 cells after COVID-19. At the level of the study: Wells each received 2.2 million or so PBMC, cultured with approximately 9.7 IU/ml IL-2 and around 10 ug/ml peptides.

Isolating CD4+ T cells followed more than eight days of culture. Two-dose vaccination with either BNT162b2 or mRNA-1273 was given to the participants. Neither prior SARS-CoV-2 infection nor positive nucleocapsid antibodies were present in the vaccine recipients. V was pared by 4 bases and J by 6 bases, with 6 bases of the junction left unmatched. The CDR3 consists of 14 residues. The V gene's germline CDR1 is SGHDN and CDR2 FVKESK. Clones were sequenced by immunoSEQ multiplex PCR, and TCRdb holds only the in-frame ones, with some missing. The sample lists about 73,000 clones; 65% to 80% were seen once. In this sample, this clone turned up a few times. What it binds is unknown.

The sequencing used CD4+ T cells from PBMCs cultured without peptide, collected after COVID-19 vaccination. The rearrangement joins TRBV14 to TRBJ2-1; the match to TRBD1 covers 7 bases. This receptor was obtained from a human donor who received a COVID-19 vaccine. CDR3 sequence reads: CASSPWTGGNEQFF. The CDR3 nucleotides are TGTGCCAGCAGCCCATGGACAGGAGGCAATGAGCAGTTCTTC.